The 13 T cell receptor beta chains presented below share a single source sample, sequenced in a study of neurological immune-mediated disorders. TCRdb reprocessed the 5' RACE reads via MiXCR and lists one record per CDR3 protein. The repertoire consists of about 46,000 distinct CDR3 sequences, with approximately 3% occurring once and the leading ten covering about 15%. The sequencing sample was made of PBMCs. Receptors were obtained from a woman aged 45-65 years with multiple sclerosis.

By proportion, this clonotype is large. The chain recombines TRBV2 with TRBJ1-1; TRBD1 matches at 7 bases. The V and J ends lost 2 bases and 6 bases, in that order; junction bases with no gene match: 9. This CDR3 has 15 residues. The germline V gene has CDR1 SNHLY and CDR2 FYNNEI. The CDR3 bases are TGTGCCAGCAGTGAAATGGTAGGGGGCTGGGCTGAAGCTTTCTTT. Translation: CASSEMVGGWAEAFF. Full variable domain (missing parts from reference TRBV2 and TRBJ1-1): EPEVTQTPSHQVTQMGQEVILRCVPISNHLYFYWYRQILGQKVEFLVSFYNNEISEKSEIFDDQFSVERPDGSNFTLKIRSTKLEDSAMYFCASSEMVGGWAEAFFGQGTRLTVV.

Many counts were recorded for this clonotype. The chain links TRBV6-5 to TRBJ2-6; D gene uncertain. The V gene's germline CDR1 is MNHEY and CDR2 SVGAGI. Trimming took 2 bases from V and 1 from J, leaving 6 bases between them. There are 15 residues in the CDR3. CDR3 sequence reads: CASSYRLSGANVLTF. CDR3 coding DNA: TGTGCCAGCAGTTACCGCCTGTCTGGGGCCAACGTCCTGACTTTC.

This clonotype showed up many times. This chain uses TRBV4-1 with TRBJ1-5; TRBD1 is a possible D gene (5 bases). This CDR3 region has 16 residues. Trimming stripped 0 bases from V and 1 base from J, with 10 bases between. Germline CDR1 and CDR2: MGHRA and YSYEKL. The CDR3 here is CASSQDGQGSNQPQHF. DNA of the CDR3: TGCGCCAGCAGCCAAGATGGGCAGGGCAGCAATCAGCCCCAGCATTTT.

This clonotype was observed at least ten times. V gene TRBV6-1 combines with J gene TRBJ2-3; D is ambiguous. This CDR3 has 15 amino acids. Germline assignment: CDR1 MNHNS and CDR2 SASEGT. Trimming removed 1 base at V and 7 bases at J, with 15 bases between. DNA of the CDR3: TGTGCCAGCAGTGAAGGGACCCGGGCTATGAATACGCAGTATTTT. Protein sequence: CASSEGTRAMNTQYF.

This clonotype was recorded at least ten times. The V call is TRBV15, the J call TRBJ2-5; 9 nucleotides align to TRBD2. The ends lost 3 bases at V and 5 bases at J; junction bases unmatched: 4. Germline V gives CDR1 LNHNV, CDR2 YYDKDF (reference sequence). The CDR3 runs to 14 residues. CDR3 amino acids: CATSSLTSGETQYF. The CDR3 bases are TGTGCCACCAGCAGTTTGACTAGCGGTGAGACCCAGTACTTC.

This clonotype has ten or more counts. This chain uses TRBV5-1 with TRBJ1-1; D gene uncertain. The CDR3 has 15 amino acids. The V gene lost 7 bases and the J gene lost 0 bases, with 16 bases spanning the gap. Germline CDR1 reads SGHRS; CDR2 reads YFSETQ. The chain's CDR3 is CASALTGRLNTEAFF. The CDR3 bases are TGCGCCAGCGCGCTGACCGGCAGGCTGAACACTGAAGCTTTCTTT.

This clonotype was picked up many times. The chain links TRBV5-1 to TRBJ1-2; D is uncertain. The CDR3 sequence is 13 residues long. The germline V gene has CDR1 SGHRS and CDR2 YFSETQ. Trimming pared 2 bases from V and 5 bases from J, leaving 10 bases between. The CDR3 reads CASSFTEEYGYTF. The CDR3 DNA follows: TGCGCCAGCAGCTTCACGGAGGAATATGGCTACACCTTC.

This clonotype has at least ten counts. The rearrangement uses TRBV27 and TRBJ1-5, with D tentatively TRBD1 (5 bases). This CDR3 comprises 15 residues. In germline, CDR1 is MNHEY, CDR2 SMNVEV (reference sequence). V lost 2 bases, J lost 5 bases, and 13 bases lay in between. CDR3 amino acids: CASSLGPTAYQPQHF. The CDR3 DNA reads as TGTGCCAGCAGTTTAGGCCCGACAGCTTATCAGCCCCAGCATTTT.

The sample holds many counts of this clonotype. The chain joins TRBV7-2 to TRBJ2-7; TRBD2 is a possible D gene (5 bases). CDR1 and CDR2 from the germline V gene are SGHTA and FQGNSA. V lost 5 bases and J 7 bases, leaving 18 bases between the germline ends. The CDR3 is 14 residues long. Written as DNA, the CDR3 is TGTGCCAGCAGCCCCCTTCGTACGGGGAGTGAGCAGTACTTC. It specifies CASSPLRTGSEQYF. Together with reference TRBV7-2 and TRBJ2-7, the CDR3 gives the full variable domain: GAGVSQSPSNKVTEKGKDVELRCDPISGHTALYWYRQSLGQGLEFLIYFQGNSAPDKSGLPSDRFSAERTGGSVSTLTIQRTQQEDSAVYLCASSPLRTGSEQYFGPGTRLTVT.

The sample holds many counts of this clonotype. CDR3 amino acids: CASSQDLYVGQGATDTQYF. DNA of the CDR3: TGTGCCAGCAGCCAAGATCTCTACGTCGGGCAGGGGGCCACAGATACGCAGTATTTT. This chain connects TRBV3-1 to TRBJ2-3; 8 bases align to TRBD1. The germline CDR1 and CDR2 sequences are LGHDT and YNNKEL (reference sequence). The CDR3 is 19 amino acids. The ends lost 0 bases at V and 2 bases at J; junction bases unmatched: 13.

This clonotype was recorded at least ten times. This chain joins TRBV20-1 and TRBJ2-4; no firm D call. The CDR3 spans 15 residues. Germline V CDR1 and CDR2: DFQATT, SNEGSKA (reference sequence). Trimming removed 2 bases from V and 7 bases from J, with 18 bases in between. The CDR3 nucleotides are TGCAGTGCTAGATGGTCCACAGAGAGTCGGAACATTCAGTACTTC. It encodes CSARWSTESRNIQYF.

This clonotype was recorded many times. CDR3 nucleotides: TGTGCCAGCAGTAACAAGACAGGGTTGGTTGGGAATCAGCCCCAGCATTTT. This translates into CASSNKTGLVGNQPQHF. The chain is built from TRBV25-1 and TRBJ1-5, with 7 bases fitting TRBD1. Germline CDR1 and CDR2: MGHDK and SYGVNS. V dropped 5 bases and J dropped 4; count of bases not matched to a gene: 14. The CDR3 consists of 17 residues.

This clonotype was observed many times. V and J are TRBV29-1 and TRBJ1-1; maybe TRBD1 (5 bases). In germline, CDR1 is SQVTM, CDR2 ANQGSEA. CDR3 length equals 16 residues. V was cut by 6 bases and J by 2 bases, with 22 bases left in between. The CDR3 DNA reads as TGCAGCGTCAACTTCGGGGGGGGACGGGGAAACACTGAAGCTTTCTTT. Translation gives CSVNFGGGRGNTEAFF.